This is a list of T cell receptor beta chains from one sample in a study of cytomegalovirus exposure and HLA in healthy donors. Generated by immunoSEQ multiplex PCR, the TCRdb table keeps only in-frame clones and is missing some. The sample shows more than 100,000 clones, 60% to 85% of them seen only once. Sequencing input: PBMCs. The origin of the receptors is a woman aged 18 to 35 in good health and CMV-seronegative. Both conserved end residues are part of each CDR3. The D gene is left open where the match is weak. Expanded clones are given a class, and other clones once, few, many or no size at all.

TRBJ1-5 NA TRBV18 NA TGTGCCAGCTCACCAAGGGGATATGTGAGCAATCAGCCCCAGCATTTT CASSPRGYVSNQPQHF
TRBJ1-2 NA TRBV6-4 TRBD1 TGTGCCAGCAGACAGACAGGGGGCGAAGGTGGCTACACCTTC CASRQTGGEGGYTF
TRBJ2-1 NA TRBV19 NA TGTGCCAGTAGTATCCGGGACTCCCCAAACTACAATGAGCAGTTCTTC CASSIRDSPNYNEQFF
TRBJ1-5 few TRBV30 TRBD1 TGTGCCTGGAGTGTTGGGACAGAAAGTCAGCCCCAGCATTTT CAWSVGTESQPQHF
TRBJ2-7 NA TRBV9 NA TGTGCCAGCAGCGTAGAAACTGTCTACGAGCAGTACTTC CASSVETVYEQYF
TRBJ2-1 NA TRBV30 TRBD1 TGTGCCTGGAGGGTGTACAGGGGACGGTTCGATGAGCAGTTCTTC CAWRVYRGRFDEQFF
TRBJ1-1 NA TRBV21-1 NA TGTGCCAGCATTTTACCGTGGGGGGGCATGTACACTGAAGCTTTCTTT CASILPWGGMYTEAFF
TRBJ1-3 NA TRBV6-1 NA TGTGCCAGCAGGAGGGACTCTCTCTCTGGAAACACCATATATTTT CASRRDSLSGNTIYF
TRBJ2-7 NA TRBV5-1 TRBD1 TGCGCCAGCAGCCCCCAGGGGGACACCTACGAGCAGTACTTC CASSPQGDTYEQYF
TRBJ1-1 NA TRBV21-1 NA TGTTTTTCCGGGGGGGAGGCTTTCTTT CFSGGEAFF
TRBJ2-3 few TRBV5-4 TRBD1 TGTGCCAGCAGCTGGGACAGACCAGATACGCAGTATTTT CASSWDRPDTQYF
TRBJ2-6 NA TRBV25-1 NA TGTGCCAGCAGTGAAAAGGGGCGCTCTGGGGCCAACGTCCTGACTTTC CASSEKGRSGANVLTF
TRBJ1-1 NA TRBV30 TRBD1 TGTGCCTGGAGTGTACCCGCTGGAGACAGGGGACGCACTGAAGCTTTCTTT CAWSVPAGDRGRTEAFF
TRBJ2-1 NA TRBV5-1 NA TGCGCCAGCAGCTTGAGTTACGTAGGAGACAATGAGCAGTTCTTC CASSLSYVGDNEQFF
TRBJ2-1 NA TRBV4-2 TRBD2 TGTGCCAGCAGCCTTAGAACTAGCGGAGAGGGGTACAATGAGCAGTTCTTC CASSLRTSGEGYNEQFF
TRBJ1-1 few TRBV2 NA TGTGCCAGCAGTAGTAGATACACTGAAGCTTTCTTT CASSSRYTEAFF
TRBJ1-1 NA TRBV19 TRBD1 TGTGCCAGTAGTTCCGGGACAGCCTTGAACACTGAAGCTTTCTTT CASSSGTALNTEAFF
TRBJ2-3 NA TRBV15 NA TGTGCCACCAGCAGATCTGGGGGGTTGGGCACAGATACGCAGTATTTT CATSRSGGLGTDTQYF
TRBJ2-5 NA TRBV6-5 TRBD2 TGTGCCAGCAGTTACTCGGGGCTAGCGGCCGCCACGACCCAGTACTTC CASSYSGLAAATTQYF
TRBJ2-3 NA TRBV7-2 TRBD2 TGTGCCAGCAGCCTTACGACTAGCGCGGATACGCAGTATTTT CASSLTTSADTQYF
TRBJ2-7 few TRBV6-4 NA TGTGCCAGCAGTGAGGCAGGGGACTCCTACGAGCAGTACTTC CASSEAGDSYEQYF
TRBJ2-7 few TRBV5-1 TRBD1 TGCGCCAGCGGAGCGACAGGGGGGTCCTACGAGCAGTACTTC CASGATGGSYEQYF
TRBJ1-3 few TRBV7-2 NA TGTGCCAGCAGCTTGTTACAGGGCTCTGGAAACACCATATATTTT CASSLLQGSGNTIYF
TRBJ1-5 NA TRBV27 NA TGTGCCAGCAGGGGAGTAGGGGGTGGCAATCAGCCCCAGCATTTT CASRGVGGGNQPQHF
TRBJ2-5 NA TRBV5-1 NA TGCGCCAGCAGCTTGGAGCGCAGAACCGAAGAGACCCAGTACTTC CASSLERRTEETQYF
TRBJ2-2 NA TRBV7-8 NA TGTGCCAGCAGCTTAGACGGGGCCGGGGAGCTGTTTTTT CASSLDGAGELFF